The T cell receptor beta chain described here comes from a study of cytomegalovirus exposure and HLA in healthy donors. Study results and limitations: A later analysis found common viral pathogens apparently linked to several of the most significant clusters. According to an earlier analysis, most TCR beta V segments yielded productive rearrangements about 90% or about 30% of the time. The study recorded about 160 TCR beta chains that were cytomegalovirus-associated.

This clone has just a few counts. Its antigen is still unknown. Each donor was nominally healthy when sampled (though unrecorded immune exposures were likely). A multiplex PCR was run with 60 Vbeta primers and 13 Jbeta primers. The data were produced by immunoSEQ multiplex PCR, yet TCRdb's version contains in-frame clones alone and is incomplete. The sample yields over 80,000 clones, about 81% seen once. J was trimmed by 3 bases and V by 4 bases; bases with no gene match: 5. The CDR3 contains 15 residues. Germline values: CDR1 SNHLY, CDR2 FYNNEI. The receptor's source is a man in his forties in good health and CMV-seropositive. The sequencing sample was made of PBMCs. The chain joins TRBV2 to TRBJ2-5, with 10 positions matching TRBD1. The chain's CDR3 is CASSAMGTGEETQYF. CDR3 bases: TGTGCCAGCAGTGCCATGGGGACAGGGGAAGAGACCCAGTACTTC.